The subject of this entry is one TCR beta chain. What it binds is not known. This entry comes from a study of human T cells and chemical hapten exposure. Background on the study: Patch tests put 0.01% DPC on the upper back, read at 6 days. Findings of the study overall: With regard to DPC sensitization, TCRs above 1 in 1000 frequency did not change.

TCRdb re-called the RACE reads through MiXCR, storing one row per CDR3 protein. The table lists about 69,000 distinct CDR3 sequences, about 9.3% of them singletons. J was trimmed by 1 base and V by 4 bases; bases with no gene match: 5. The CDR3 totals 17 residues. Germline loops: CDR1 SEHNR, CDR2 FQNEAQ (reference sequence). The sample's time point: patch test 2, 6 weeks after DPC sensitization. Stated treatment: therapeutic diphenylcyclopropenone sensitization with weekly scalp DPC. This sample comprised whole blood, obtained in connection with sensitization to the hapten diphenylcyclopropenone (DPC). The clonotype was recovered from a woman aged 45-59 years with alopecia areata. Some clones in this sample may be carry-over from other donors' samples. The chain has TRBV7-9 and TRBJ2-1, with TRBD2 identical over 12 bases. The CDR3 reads CASSSSGRVVSYNEQFF. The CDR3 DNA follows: TGTGCCAGCAGCTCTAGCGGGAGGGTCGTTTCCTACAATGAGCAGTTCTTC.